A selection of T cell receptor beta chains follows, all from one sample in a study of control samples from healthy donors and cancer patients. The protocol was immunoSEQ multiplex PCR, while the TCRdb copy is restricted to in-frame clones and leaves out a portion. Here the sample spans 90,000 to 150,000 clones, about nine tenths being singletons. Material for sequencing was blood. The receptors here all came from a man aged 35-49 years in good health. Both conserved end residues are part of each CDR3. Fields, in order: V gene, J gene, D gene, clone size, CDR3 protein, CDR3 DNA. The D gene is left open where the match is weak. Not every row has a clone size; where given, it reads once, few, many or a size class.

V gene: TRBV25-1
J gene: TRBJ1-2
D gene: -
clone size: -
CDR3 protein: CASSARIANYGYTF
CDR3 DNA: TGTGCCAGCAGTGCTCGGATAGCTAACTATGGCTACACCTTC

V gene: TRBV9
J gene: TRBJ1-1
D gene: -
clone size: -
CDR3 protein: CASSGTGSNTEAFF
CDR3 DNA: TGTGCCAGCAGCGGAACAGGATCGAACACTGAAGCTTTCTTT

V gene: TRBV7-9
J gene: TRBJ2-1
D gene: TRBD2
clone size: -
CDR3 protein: CASSLKTSGGVNEQFF
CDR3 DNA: TGTGCCAGCAGCCTGAAGACTAGCGGGGGGGTAAATGAGCAGTTCTTC

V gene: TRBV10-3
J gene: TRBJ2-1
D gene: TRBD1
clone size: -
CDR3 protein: CAISESLRDRGNGEQFF
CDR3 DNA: TGTGCCATCAGTGAGTCGTTACGGGACAGGGGTAACGGTGAGCAGTTCTTC

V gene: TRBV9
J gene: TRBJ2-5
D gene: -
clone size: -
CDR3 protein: CASSVGGSVLETQYF
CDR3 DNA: TGTGCCAGCAGCGTAGGAGGTAGCGTCCTGGAGACCCAGTACTTC

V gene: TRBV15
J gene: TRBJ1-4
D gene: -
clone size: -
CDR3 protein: CATSRARQRSNEKLFF
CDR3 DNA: TGTGCCACCAGCAGAGCCCGACAGAGATCTAATGAAAAACTGTTTTTT

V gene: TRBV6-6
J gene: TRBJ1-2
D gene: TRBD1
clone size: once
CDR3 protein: CASSPPGTGRGYTF
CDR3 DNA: TGTGCCAGCAGTCCTCCGGGGACAGGGAGAGGCTACACCTTC

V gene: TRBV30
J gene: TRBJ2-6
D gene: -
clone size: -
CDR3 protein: CAWKAVGGREGANVLTF
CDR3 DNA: TGTGCCTGGAAGGCGGTCGGGGGGCGGGAAGGGGCCAACGTCCTGACTTTC

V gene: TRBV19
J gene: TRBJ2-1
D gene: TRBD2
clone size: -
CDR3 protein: CASSATGGAIYNEQFF
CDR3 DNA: TGTGCCAGTAGTGCCACCGGGGGGGCGATCTACAATGAGCAGTTCTTC

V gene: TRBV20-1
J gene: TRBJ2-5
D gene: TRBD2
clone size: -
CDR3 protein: CSASGSSGGYQETQYF
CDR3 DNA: TGCAGTGCTAGTGGCTCTAGCGGGGGGTACCAAGAGACCCAGTACTTC

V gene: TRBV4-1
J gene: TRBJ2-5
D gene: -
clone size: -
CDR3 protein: CASSQDRGPETQYF
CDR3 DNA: TGCGCCAGCAGCCAAGACAGGGGCCCAGAGACCCAGTACTTC

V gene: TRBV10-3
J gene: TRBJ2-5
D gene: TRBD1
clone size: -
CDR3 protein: CAISRGQETQYF
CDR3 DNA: TGTGCCATCAGCAGGGGGCAAGAGACCCAGTACTTC

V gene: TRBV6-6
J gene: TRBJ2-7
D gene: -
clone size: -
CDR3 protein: CASSQGGGLSYEQYF
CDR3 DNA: TGTGCCAGCAGCCAAGGGGGGGGTCTCTCCTACGAGCAGTACTTC

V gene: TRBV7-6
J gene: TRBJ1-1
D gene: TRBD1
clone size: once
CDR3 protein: CASSLGTGGAQMNTEAFF
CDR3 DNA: TGTGCCAGCAGCTTAGGGACAGGGGGCGCGCAGATGAACACTGAAGCTTTCTTT

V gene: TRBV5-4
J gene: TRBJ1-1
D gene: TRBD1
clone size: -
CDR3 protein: CASSPGPGGYSEAFF
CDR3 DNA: TGTGCCAGCAGCCCCGGCCCAGGGGGGTATTCCGAAGCTTTCTTT

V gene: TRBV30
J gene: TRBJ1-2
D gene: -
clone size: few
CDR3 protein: CAWNMGGLDGYTF
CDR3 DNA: TGTGCCTGGAATATGGGGGGTCTGGATGGCTACACCTTC

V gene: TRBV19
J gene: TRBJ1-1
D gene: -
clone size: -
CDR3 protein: CASSNAPGQVFTEAFF
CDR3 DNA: TGTGCCAGTAGTAACGCCCCTGGCCAGGTATTCACTGAAGCTTTCTTT

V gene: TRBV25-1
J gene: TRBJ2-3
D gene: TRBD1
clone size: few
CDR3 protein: CASSESTGEKDTQYF
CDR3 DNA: TGTGCCAGCAGTGAATCGACAGGGGAGAAAGATACGCAGTATTTT

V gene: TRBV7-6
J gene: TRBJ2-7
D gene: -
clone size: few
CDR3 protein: CASSLTGTYEQYF
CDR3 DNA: TGTGCCAGCAGCTTAACAGGAACCTACGAGCAGTACTTC

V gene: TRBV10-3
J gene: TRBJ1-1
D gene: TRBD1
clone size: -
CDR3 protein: CAISDPTGSTEAFF
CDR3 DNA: TGTGCCATCAGTGACCCGACAGGGAGCACTGAAGCTTTCTTT

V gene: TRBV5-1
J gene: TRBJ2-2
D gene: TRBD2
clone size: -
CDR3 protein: CASSLVLAGVNTGELFF
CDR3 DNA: TGCGCCAGCAGCTTGGTACTAGCGGGGGTTAACACCGGGGAGCTGTTTTTT

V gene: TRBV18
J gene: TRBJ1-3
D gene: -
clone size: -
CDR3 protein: CASSPTRGDTIYF
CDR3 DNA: TGTGCCAGCTCACCTACGCGGGGCGACACCATATATTTT

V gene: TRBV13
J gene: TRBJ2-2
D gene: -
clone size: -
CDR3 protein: CASSPDSSENTGELFF
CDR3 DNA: TGTGCCAGCAGCCCAGACAGTTCGGAGAACACCGGGGAGCTGTTTTTT

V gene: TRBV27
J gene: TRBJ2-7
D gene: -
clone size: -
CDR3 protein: CASSPQDSYEQYF
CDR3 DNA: TGTGCCAGCAGTCCACAGGACAGCTACGAGCAGTACTTC

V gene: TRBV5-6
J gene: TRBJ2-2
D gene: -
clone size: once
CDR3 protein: CASSLGSGVSGPGELFF
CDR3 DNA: TGTGCCAGCAGCTTGGGTTCGGGTGTAAGCGGGCCCGGGGAGCTGTTTTTT

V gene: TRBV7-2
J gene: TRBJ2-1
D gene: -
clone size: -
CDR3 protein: CASSLGPGASYNEQFF
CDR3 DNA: TGTGCCAGCAGCTTAGGGCCCGGGGCTTCCTACAATGAGCAGTTCTTC

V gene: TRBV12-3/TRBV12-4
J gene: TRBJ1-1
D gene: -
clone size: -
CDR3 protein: CASSWGNTEAFF
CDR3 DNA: TGTGCCAGCAGCTGGGGTAACACTGAAGCTTTCTTT

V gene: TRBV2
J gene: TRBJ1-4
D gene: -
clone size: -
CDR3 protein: CASSEWGTNEKLFF
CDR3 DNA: TGTGCCAGCAGTGAATGGGGGACTAATGAAAAACTGTTTTTT

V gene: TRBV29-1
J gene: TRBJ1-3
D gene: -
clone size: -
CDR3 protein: CSVEKDRNLIYF
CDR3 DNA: TGCAGCGTTGAAAAAGATAGGAACCTCATATATTTT

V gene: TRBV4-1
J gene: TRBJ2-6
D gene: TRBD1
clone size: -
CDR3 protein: CASSSGTGGSSGANVLTF
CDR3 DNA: TGCGCCAGCAGTTCCGGGACAGGGGGAAGTTCTGGGGCCAACGTCCTGACTTTC

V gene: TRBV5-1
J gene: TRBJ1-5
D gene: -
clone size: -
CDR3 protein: CASSLYGADQPQHF
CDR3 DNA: TGCGCCAGCAGCTTGTATGGGGCCGATCAGCCCCAGCATTTT

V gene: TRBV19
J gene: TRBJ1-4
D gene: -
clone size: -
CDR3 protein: CASSGADATNEKLFF
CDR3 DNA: TGTGCCAGTAGTGGGGCCGATGCAACTAATGAAAAACTGTTTTTT

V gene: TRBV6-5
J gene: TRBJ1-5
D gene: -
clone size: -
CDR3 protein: CASSDSGPDQPQHF
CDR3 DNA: TGTGCCAGCAGTGACTCCGGGCCCGATCAGCCCCAGCATTTT

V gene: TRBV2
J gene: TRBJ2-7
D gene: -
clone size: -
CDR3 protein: CASMGLAYYEQYF
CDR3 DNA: TGTGCCAGCATGGGACTGGCTTACTACGAGCAGTACTTC

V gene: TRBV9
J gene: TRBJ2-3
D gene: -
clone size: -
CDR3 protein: CASSVALGGPTDTQYF
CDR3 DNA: TGTGCCAGCAGCGTAGCTCTGGGGGGCCCCACAGATACGCAGTATTTT

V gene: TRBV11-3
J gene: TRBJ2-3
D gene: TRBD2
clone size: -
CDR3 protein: CASSPSGEAADTQYF
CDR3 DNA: TGTGCCAGCAGCCCAAGCGGGGAGGCTGCAGATACGCAGTATTTT

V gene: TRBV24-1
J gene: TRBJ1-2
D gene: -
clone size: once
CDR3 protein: CATERPSLGVGYTF
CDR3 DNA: TGTGCCACCGAACGGCCCTCGCTGGGAGTTGGCTACACCTTC

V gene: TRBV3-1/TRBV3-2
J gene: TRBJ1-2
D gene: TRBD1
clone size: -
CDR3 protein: CASSPGTGTNYGYTF
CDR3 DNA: TGTGCCAGCAGCCCGGGGACAGGGACTAACTATGGCTACACCTTC

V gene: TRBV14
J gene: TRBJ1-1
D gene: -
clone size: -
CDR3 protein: CASSQENGGASTEAFF
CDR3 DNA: TGTGCCAGCAGCCAAGAAAATGGGGGGGCGTCTACTGAAGCTTTCTTT

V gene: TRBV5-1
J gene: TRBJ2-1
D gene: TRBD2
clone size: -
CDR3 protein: CASRYLAVNYNEQFF
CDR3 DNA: TGCGCCAGCAGATATCTAGCGGTAAACTACAATGAGCAGTTCTTC

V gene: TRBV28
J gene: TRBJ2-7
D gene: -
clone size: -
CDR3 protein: CASSEGGGSSYEQYF
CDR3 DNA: TGTGCCAGCTCCGAAGGGGGGGGAAGCTCCTACGAGCAGTACTTC

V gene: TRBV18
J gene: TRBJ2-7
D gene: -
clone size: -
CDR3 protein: CASSPQSEQYF
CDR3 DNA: TGTGCCAGCTCACCACAATCCGAGCAGTACTTC

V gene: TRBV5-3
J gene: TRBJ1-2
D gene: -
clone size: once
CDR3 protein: CARSLGRNSYGYTF
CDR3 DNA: TGTGCCAGAAGCTTGGGCAGGAACAGCTATGGCTACACCTTC

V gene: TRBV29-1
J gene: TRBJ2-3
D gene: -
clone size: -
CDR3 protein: CSVVPGLSTDTQYF
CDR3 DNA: TGCAGCGTTGTTCCGGGACTTAGCACAGATACGCAGTATTTT

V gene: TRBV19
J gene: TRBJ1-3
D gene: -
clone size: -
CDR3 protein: CASSITGSGNTIYF
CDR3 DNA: TGTGCCAGTAGTATAACGGGATCTGGAAACACCATATATTTT

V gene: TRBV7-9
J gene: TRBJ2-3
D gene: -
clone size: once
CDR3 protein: CASSLGDRDSSTDTQYF
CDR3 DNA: TGTGCCAGCAGCTTAGGAGACAGGGACTCTAGCACAGATACGCAGTATTTT